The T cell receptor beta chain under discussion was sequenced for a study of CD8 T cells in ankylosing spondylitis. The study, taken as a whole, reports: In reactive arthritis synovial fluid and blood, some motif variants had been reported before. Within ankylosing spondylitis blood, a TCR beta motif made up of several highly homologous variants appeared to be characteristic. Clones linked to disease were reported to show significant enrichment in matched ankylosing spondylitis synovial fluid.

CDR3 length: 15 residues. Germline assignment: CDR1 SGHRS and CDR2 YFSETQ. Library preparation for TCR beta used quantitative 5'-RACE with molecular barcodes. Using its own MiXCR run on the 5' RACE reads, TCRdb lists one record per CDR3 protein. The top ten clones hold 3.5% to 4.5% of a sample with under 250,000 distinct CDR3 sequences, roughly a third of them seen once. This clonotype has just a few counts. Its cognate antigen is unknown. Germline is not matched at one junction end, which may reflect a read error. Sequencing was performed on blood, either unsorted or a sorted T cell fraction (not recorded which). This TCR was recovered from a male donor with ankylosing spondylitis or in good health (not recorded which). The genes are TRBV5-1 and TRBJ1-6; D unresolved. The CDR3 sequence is CASSSGFGSNSPLHF. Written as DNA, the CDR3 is TGCGCCAGCAGCTCGGGATTCGGTAGTAATTCCCCCCTCCACTTT.